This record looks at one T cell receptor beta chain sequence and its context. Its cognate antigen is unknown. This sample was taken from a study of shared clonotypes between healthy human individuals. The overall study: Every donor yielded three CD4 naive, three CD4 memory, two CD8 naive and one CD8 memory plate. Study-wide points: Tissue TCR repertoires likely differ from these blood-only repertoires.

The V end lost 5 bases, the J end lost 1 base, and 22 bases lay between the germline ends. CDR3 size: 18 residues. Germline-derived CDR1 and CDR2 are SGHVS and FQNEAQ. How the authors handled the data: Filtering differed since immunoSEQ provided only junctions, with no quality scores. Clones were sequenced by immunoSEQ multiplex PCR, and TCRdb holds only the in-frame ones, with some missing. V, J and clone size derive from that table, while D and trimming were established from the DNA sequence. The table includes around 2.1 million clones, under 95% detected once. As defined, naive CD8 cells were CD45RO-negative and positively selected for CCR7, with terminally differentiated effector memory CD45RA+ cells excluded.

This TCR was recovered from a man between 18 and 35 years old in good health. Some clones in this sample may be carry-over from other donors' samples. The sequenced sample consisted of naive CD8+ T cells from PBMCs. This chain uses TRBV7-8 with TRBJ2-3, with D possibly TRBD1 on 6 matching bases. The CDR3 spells CASSPYPDHRDRTDTQYF. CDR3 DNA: TGTGCCAGCAGCCCGTATCCCGATCACAGGGATCGCACAGATACGCAGTATTTT.